This T cell receptor (beta chain) is drawn from a study of type 1 regulatory T cells (dated by TCRdb to the early 2020s). Study-level background: An in vitro protocol by which a Tr1-enriched, alloantigen-specific CD4 T cell product named T-allo10 was generated was characterized in the study. Patients with hematological malignancies who were receiving allogeneic hematopoietic stem cell transplantation were the group in which T-allo10 was being clinically evaluated. The paper's findings and limits, for the study overall: Compared with non-Tr1 cells, Tr1 cells had a narrower TCR repertoire, and the study took this difference to reflect clonal expansion driven by alloantigen.

From cysteine to phenylalanine, the CDR3 is 13 amino acids long. The CDR3 DNA has 39 bases and is translated from base 1. V is trimmed back by 4 bases and J by 7 bases, and the junction contains 4 bases that no gene match accounts for. The germline V gene sets CDR1 to LGHNA and CDR2 to YSLEER. This clonotype has a handful of counts. The antigen it recognizes is unknown. Qualities for individual bases were not recorded, and no much larger clone is one base off. Sequencing instrument: Illumina MiSeq. In TCRdb, the public reads were trimmed at Q25 with fastp and aligned with MiXCR, with productive beta chains retained. Each CDR3 protein appears once, grouped with its most common genes and DNA. This sample gives approximately 5,200 distinct CDR3 sequences in total; around 26% of them show up just once. The top ten constitute less than 45% of the sample.

The sample taken for sequencing was cultured type 1 regulatory T (Tr1) cells, either the whole culture or a sorted fraction (not recorded which). The cell subset or site label, read with the paper, signifies: type 1 regulatory T cells sorted from the T-allo10 product. The sequence was obtained from a human donor in good health. The chain is encoded by TRBV4-3 joined to TRBJ2-4; TRBD1 aligns with 7 central bases. In nucleotides, the sequence is TGCGCCAGCAGCCGAAGACAGGGCAACATTCAGTACTTC. Translated, this is CASSRRQGNIQYF.